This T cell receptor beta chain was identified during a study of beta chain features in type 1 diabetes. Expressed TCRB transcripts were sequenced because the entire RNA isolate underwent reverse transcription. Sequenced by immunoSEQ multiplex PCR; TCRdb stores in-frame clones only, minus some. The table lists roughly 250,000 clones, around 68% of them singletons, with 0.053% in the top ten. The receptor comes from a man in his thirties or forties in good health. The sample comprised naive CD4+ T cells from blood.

Here the CDR3 DNA reads TGTGCCTGGAGTGGACAGGGGGCGGACGGCTACACCTTC. Translated: CAWSGQGADGYTF. The chain links TRBV30 to TRBJ1-2, with 10 bases matching TRBD1. After removal of 1 base from V and 8 bases from J, the junction contained 4 bases not matched to a gene. The CDR3 has 13 amino acids. Per germline, CDR1 GTSNPN and CDR2 SVGIG (reference sequence).